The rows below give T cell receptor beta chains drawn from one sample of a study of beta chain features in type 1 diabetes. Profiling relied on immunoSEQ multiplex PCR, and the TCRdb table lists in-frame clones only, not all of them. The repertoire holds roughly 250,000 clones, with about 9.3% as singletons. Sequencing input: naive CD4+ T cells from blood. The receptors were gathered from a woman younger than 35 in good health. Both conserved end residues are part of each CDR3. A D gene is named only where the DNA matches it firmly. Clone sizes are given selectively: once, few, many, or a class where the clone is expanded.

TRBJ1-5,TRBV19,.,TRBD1,TGTGCCAGTAGTATTAGGGGACAGGGGCGAGGTCTAACGCAGCCCCAGCATTTT,CASSIRGQGRGLTQPQHF
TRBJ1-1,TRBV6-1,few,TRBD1,TGTGCCAGCCCACCTTCCGGGACAGGGGTTCCTTTCTTT,CASPPSGTGVPFF
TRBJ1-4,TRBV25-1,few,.,TGTGCCACGGACCTAGCCCTCGATGACTTGAAACTGTTTTTT,CATDLALDDLKLFF
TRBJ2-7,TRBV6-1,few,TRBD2,TGTGCCACCCCCGGGAGGGCCGGGTCCTACGAGCAGTACTTC,CATPGRAGSYEQYF
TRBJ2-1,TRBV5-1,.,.,TGCGCCAGCAGCGGTGGCAACAGCTCCTACAATGAGCAGTTCTTC,CASSGGNSSYNEQFF
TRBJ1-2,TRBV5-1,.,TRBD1,TGCGCCAGCAGCTTGGCCGCACAGGGGGATCACTATGGCTACACCTTC,CASSLAAQGDHYGYTF
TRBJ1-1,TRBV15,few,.,TGTGCCACCAGCAGAGATCGACAGAACACTGAAGCTTTCTTT,CATSRDRQNTEAFF
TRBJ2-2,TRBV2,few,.,TGTGCCAGCAACCTGGGCTGGAACACCGGGGAGCTGTTTTTT,CASNLGWNTGELFF
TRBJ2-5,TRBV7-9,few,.,TGTGCCAGCAGCTTCGACTACGGAGAGACCCAGTACTTC,CASSFDYGETQYF
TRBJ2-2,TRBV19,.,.,TGTGCCACCAAAACGAACACCGGGGAGCTGTTTTTT,CATKTNTGELFF
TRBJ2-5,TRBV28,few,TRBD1,TGTGCCAGCGGGCGGACAGGGGAAGAGACCCAGTACTTC,CASGRTGEETQYF
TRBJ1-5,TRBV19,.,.,TGTGCCAGTACCCTCGACAGGCTCATGGGGCCCCAGCATTTT,CASTLDRLMGPQHF
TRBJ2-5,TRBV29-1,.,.,TGCAGCGTTTTTGAACTAAGACTCCTCCGCCAGGGGGGCAGAGAGACCCAGTACTTC,CSVFELRLLRQGGRETQYF
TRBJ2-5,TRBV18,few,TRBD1,TGTGCCAGCTCACCAAGCTCTTCCGCAAGACAGGGACAAGAGACCCAGTACTTC,CASSPSSSARQGQETQYF
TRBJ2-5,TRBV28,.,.,TGTGCCAGCAGTTTATTCCCGGGGGGCGGCGAGACCCAGTACTTC,CASSLFPGGGETQYF
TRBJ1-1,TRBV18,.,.,TGTGCCAGCTCACCACTAACAACCCCTTCGGAGACTGAAGCTTTCTTT,CASSPLTTPSETEAFF
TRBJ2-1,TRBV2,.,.,TGTGCCAGCAGTGAAGCGCGGGCTAGCCGGAGGAATGAGCAGTTCTTC,CASSEARASRRNEQFF
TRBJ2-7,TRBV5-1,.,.,TGCGCCAGCAGCTTGGTGGCGGGTTCCGAGCAGTACTTC,CASSLVAGSEQYF
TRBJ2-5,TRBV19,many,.,TGTGCCAGTAGTGTCGAGGGTCGGACGCACTTC,CASSVEGRTHF
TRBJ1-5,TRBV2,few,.,TGTGCCAGCAGTGACGGGGGTTTACAGCCCCAGCATTTT,CASSDGGLQPQHF
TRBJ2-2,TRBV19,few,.,TGTGCCAGTAGTATAGGGGGCCGCGCTCCCGGGGAGCTGTTTTTT,CASSIGGRAPGELFF
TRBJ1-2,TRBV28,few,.,TGTGCCAGCAGAACCACCGGGTCCAACTATGGCTACACCTTC,CASRTTGSNYGYTF
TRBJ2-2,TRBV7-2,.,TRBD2,TGTGCCAGCAGCTTAGGAGGCGGGAGGGCCGTCGGGGAGCTGTTTTTT,CASSLGGGRAVGELFF
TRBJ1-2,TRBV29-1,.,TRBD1,TGCAGCGTTGCGGACAGGGGTAACTATGGCTACACCTTC,CSVADRGNYGYTF
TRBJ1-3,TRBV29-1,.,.,TGCAGCGTCAGAGACAGGAGCTCTGGAAACACCATATATTTT,CSVRDRSSGNTIYF
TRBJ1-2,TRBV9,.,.,TGTGCCAGCAGCGTAGTAGTCGGTTCCGGCTACACCTTC,CASSVVVGSGYTF
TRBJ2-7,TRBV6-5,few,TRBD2,TGTGCCAGCAGTCCAAGCGGGAGAGGGTTCAAGCAGTACTTC,CASSPSGRGFKQYF
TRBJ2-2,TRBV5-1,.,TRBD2,TGCGCCAGCAGCTTGCGGACTAGCCCAACCCCCGGGGAGCTGTTTTTT,CASSLRTSPTPGELFF
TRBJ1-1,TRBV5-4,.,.,TGTGCCAGCAGCTTGGAAACAGGGAGGGGTCGGACTGAAGCTTTCTTT,CASSLETGRGRTEAFF
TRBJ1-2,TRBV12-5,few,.,TGTGCTAGTGGTTCGGGGGGTGGCGGCTATGGCTACACCTTC,CASGSGGGGYGYTF
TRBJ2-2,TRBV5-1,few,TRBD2,TGCGCCAGCAGCTTGAGACTAGCGGGCGACACCGGGGAGCTGTTTTTT,CASSLRLAGDTGELFF
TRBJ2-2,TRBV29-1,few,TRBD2,TGCAGCGTTCGCGGGAGGGGTACCGGGGAGCTGTTTTTT,CSVRGRGTGELFF
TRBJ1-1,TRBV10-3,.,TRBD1,TGTGCCATCAGTGACGACAGGGACACTGAAGCTTTCTTT,CAISDDRDTEAFF
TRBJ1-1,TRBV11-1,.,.,TGTGCCAGCAGCCAACTAAGCCCTCTTGAAGCCATGAACACTGAAGCTTTCTTT,CASSQLSPLEAMNTEAFF
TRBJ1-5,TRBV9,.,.,TGTGCCAGCAGCGTTAGCGGCAATCAGCCCCAGCATTTT,CASSVSGNQPQHF
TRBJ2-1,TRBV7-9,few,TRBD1,TGTGCCAGCCGCGGAGGACAGGGGGAATACAATGAGCAGTTCTTC,CASRGGQGEYNEQFF
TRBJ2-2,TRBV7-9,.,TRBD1,TGTGCCAGCAGCGCCTGGACAGGTTCCGCCGGGGAGCTGTTTTTT,CASSAWTGSAGELFF
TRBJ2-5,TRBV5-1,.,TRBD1,TGCGCCAGCAGCTTGGGGGGGACAGGCGCCATCCAAGAGACCCAGTACTTC,CASSLGGTGAIQETQYF
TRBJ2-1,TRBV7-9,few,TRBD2,TGTGCCAGCAGCACAGGAGGACTAGCGGCCGTCGGTGAGCAGTTCTTC,CASSTGGLAAVGEQFF
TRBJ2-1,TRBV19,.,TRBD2,TGTGCCAGTAGGAATCGGGGGGGCGGCAATGAGCAGTTCTTC,CASRNRGGGNEQFF
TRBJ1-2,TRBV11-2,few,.,TGTGCCAGCAGCTTTTCCCCAGGGAATAACTATGGCTACACCTTC,CASSFSPGNNYGYTF
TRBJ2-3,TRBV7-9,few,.,TGTGCCAGCAGCTTAGGTGGCCAGCGGGTCGATACGCAGTATTTT,CASSLGGQRVDTQYF
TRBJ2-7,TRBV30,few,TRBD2,TGTGCCTGGAGTGAGGCTAGCGGGAGTCGCGGCTACGAGCAGTACTTC,CAWSEASGSRGYEQYF